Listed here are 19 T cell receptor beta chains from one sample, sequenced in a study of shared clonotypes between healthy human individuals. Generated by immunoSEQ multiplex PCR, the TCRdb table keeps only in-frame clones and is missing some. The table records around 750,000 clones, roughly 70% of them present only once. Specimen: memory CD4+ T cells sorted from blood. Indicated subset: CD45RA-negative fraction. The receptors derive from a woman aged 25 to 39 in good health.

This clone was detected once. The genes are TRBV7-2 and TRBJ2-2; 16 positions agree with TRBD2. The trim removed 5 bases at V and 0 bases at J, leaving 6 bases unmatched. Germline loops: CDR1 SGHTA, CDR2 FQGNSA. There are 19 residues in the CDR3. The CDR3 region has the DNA TGTGCCAGCAGCGGTTCGGGACTAGCGGGAGGGCCGAACACCGGGGAGCTGTTTTTT. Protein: CASSGSGLAGGPNTGELFF.

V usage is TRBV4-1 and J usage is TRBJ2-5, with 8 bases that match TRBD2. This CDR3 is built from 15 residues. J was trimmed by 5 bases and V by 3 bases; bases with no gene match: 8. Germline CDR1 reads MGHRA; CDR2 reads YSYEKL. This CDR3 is CASSQAGTRLETQYF. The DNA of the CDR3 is TGCGCCAGCAGCCAGGCCGGGACTAGGTTGGAGACCCAGTACTTC.

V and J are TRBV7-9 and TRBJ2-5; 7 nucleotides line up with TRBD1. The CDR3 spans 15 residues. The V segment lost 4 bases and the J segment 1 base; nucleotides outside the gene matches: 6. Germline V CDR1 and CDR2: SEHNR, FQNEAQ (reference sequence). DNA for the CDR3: TGTGCCAGCAGCTCTATGGGACAGCGCCAAGAGACCCAGTACTTC. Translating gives CASSSMGQRQETQYF.

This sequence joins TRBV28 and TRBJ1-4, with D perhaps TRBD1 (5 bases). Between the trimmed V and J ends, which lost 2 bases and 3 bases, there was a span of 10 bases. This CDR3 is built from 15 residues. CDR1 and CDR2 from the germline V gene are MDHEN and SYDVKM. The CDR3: CASSLPQGANEKLFF. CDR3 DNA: TGTGCCAGCAGTTTACCTCAGGGAGCTAATGAAAAACTGTTTTTT. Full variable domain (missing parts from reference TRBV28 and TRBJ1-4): DVKVTQSSRYLVKRTGEKVFLECVQDMDHENMFWYRQDPGLGLRLIYFSYDVKMKEKGDIPEGYSVSREKKERFSLILESASTNQTSMYLCASSLPQGANEKLFFGSGTQLSVL.

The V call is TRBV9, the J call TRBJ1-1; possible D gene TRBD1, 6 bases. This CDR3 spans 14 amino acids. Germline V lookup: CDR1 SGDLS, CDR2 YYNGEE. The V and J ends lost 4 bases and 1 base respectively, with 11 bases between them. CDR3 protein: CASSQGQTNTEAFF. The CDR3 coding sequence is TGTGCCAGCAGCCAAGGACAGACGAACACTGAAGCTTTCTTT.

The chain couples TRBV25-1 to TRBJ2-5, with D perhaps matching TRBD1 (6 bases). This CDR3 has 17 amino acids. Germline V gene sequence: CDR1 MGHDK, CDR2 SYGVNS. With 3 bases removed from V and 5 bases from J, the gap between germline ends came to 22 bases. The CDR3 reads CASSDPPLQGFGETQYF. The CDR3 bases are TGTGCCAGCAGTGATCCGCCCTTACAGGGTTTCGGGGAGACCCAGTACTTC. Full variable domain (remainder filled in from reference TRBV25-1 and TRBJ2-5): EADIYQTPRYLVIGTGKKITLECSQTMGHDKMYWYQQDPGMELHLIHYSYGVNSTEKGDLSSESTVSRIRTEHFPLTLESARPSHTSQYLCASSDPPLQGFGETQYFGPGTRLLVL.

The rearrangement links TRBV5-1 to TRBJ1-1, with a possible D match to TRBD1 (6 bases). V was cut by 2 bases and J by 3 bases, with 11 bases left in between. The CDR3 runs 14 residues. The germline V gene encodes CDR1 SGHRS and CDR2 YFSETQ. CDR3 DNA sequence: TGCGCCAGCAGCTTCACAGGGCTCCACACTGAAGCTTTCTTT. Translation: CASSFTGLHTEAFF.

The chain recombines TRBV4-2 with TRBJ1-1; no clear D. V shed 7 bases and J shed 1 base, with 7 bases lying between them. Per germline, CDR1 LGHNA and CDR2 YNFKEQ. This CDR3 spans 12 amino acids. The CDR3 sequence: CASTAGNTEAFF. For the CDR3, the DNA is TGTGCCAGCACGGCGGGGAACACTGAAGCTTTCTTT.

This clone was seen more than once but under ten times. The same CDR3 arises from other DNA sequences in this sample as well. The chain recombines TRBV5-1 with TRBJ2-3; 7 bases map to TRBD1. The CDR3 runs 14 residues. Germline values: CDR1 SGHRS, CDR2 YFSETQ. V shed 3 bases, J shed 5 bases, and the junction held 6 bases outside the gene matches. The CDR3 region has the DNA TGCGCCAGCAGCTATGGGACAGTAGGAGATACGCAGTATTTT. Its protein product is CASSYGTVGDTQYF.

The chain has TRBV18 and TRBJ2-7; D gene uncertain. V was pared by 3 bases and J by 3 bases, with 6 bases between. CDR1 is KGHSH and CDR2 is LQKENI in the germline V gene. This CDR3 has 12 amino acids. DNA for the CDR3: TGTGCCAGCTCACCGTCGAACTACGAGCAGTACTTC. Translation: CASSPSNYEQYF.

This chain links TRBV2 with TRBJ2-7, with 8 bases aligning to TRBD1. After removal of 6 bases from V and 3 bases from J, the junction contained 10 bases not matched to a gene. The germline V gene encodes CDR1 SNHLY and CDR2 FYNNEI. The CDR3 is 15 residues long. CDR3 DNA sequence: TGTGCCAGCAGCCGGACAGGGACGATCCGCTACGAGCAGTACTTC. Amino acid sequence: CASSRTGTIRYEQYF.

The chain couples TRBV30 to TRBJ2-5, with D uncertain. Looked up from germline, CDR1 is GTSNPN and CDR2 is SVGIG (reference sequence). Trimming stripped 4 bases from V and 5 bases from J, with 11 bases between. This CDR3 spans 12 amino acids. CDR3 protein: CAWIPAGETQYF. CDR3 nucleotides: TGTGCCTGGATTCCAGCTGGGGAGACCCAGTACTTC.

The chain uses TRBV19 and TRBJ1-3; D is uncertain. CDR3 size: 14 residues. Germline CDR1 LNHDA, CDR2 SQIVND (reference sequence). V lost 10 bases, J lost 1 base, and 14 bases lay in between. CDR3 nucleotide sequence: TGTGCCACCACGAATCTGGGGTCTGGAAACACCATATATTTT. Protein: CATTNLGSGNTIYF. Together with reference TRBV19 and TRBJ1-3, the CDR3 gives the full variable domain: DGGITQSPKYLFRKEGQNVTLSCEQNLNHDAMYWYRQDPGQGLRLIYYSQIVNDFQKGDIAEGYSVSREKKESFPLTVTSAQKNPTAFYLCATTNLGSGNTIYFGEGSWLTVV.

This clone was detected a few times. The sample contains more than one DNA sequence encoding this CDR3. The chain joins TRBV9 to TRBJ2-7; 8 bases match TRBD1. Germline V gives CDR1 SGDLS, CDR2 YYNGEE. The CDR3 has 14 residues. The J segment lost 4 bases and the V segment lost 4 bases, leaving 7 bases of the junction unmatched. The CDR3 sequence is CASSFGGQGYEQYF. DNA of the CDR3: TGTGCCAGCAGCTTTGGTGGACAGGGTTACGAGCAGTACTTC.

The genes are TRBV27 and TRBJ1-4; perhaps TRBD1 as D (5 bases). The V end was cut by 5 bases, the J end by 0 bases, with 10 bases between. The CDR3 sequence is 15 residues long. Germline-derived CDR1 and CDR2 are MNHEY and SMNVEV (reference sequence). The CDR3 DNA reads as TGTGCCAGCAGTAGGACATTCCCAACTAATGAAAAACTGTTTTTT. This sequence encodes CASSRTFPTNEKLFF.

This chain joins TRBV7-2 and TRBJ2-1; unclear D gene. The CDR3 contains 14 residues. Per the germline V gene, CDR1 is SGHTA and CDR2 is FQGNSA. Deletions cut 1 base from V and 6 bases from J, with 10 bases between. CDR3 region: CASSLVFAGNEQFF. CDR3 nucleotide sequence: TGTGCCAGCAGCTTAGTTTTTGCCGGCAATGAGCAGTTCTTC.

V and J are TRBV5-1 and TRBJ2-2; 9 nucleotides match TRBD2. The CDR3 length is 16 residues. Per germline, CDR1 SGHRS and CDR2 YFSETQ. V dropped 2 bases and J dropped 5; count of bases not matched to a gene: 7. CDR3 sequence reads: CASSFLAGVWTGELFF. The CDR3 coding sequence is TGCGCCAGCAGCTTTTTAGCGGGAGTATGGACCGGGGAGCTGTTTTTT.

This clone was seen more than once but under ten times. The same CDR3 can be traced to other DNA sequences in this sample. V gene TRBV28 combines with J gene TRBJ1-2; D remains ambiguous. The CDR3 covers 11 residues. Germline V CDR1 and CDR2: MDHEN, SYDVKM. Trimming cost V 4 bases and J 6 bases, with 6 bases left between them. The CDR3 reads CASSSPDGYTF. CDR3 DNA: TGTGCCAGCAGTTCGCCTGATGGCTACACCTTC.

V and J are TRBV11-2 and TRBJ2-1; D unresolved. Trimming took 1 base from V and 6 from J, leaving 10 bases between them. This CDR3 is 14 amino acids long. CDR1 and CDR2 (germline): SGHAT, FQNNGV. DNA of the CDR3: TGTGCCAGCAGCTTAGGAGTTTTTATCAATGAGCAGTTCTTC. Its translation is CASSLGVFINEQFF.